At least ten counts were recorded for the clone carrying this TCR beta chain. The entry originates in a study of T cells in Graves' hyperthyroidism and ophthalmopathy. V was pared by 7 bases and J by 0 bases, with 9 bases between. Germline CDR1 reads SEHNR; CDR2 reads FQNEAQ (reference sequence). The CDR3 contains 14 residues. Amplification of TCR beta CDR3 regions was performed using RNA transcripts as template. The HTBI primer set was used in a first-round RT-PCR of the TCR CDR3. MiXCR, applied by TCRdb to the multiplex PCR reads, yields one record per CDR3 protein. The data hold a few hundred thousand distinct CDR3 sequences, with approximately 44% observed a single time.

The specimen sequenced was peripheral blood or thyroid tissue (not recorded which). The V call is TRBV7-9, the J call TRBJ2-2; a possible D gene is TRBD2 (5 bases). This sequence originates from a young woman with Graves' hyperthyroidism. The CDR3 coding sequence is TGTGCCAGCACGAGCGGAACGAACACCGGGGAGCTGTTTTTT. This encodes CASTSGTNTGELFF.